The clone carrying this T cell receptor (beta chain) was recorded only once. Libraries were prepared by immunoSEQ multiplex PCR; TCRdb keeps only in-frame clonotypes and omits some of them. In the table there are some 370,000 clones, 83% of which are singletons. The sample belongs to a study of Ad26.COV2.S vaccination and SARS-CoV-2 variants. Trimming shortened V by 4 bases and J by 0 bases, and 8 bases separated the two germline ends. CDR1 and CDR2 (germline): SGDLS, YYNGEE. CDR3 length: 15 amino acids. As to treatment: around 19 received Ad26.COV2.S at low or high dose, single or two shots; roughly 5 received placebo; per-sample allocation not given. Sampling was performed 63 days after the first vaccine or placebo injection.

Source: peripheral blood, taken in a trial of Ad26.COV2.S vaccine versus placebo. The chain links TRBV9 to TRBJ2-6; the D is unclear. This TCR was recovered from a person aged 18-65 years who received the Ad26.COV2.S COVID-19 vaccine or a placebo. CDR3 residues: CASSLPGSGANVLTF. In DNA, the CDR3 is TGTGCCAGCAGCCTCCCAGGCTCTGGGGCCAACGTCCTGACTTTC.